Below, 19 T cell receptor beta chains from the same sample are listed, as sequenced in a study of vaccination and CD4 T cells after COVID-19. Antigens of these TCRs are unknown. The assay that was used to sequence DNA from cultured CD4+ T cells was the Oncomine TCR Beta short-read assay. MiXCR was run by TCRdb on the PCR reads, yielding one entry per CDR3 protein. The table has 7,100 or so distinct CDR3 sequences, around three fifths seen once. Treatment denoted: roughly 10-day PBMC culture with coronavirus spike peptide pools or control peptides (ViraFEST assay). The specimen was CD4+ T cells from blood, cultured in vitro. The receptors shown here come from a human donor who had recovered from COVID-19.

The sample holds a few counts of this clonotype. This sequence joins TRBV12-3 or TRBV12-4 and TRBJ1-5; D call uncertain. The CDR3 is made up of 14 amino acids. With 8 bases removed from V and 6 bases from J, the gap between germline ends came to 17 bases. Written as DNA, the CDR3 is TGTGCCAGCGCGAGGACGACCGCGCGTCAGCCCCAGCATTTT. This encodes CASARTTARQPQHF.

The chain carries TRBV29-1 and TRBJ1-6; D uncertain. The CDR3 has 11 amino acids. Deletions cut 4 bases from V and 7 bases from J, with 5 bases between. The V gene's germline CDR1 is SQVTM and CDR2 ANQGSEA. The CDR3 sequence: CSVVRNSPLHF. CDR3 nucleotides: TGCAGCGTTGTAAGGAATTCACCCCTCCACTTT.

This chain links TRBV7-9 with TRBJ1-5; D remains ambiguous. This CDR3 spans 14 amino acids. The germline V gene has CDR1 SEHNR and CDR2 FQNEAQ (reference sequence). Trimming took off 6 bases at V and 3 bases at J, with 12 bases between the two ends. CDR3 in DNA: TGTGCCAGCAGGCACCGGGAGCTCAATCAGCCCCAGCATTTT. Protein product: CASRHRELNQPQHF.

This chain joins TRBV20-1 and TRBJ2-1; the match to TRBD2 covers 10 bases. J gave up 4 bases and V 6 bases, and 9 bases lay outside the gene matches. The germline CDR1 and CDR2 sequences are DFQATT and SNEGSKA (reference sequence). The CDR3 runs to 15 residues. DNA for the CDR3: TGCAGTGCAACAAGGAGAGCGGGAGGGTACAATGAGCAGTTCTTC. Translated, it gives CSATRRAGGYNEQFF.

The chain carries TRBV7-9 and TRBJ1-5; D is ambiguous. Germline-derived CDR1 and CDR2 are SEHNR and FQNEAQ (reference sequence). V lost 1 base and J 5 bases, leaving 6 bases between the germline ends. This CDR3 is 13 amino acids long. The CDR3 loop is CASSLGNDQPQHF. Here the CDR3 DNA reads TGTGCCAGCAGCTTAGGGAATGATCAGCCCCAGCATTTT.

The chain joins TRBV7-2 to TRBJ1-2; D gene uncertain. The V gene lost 3 bases and the J gene lost 6 bases, with 11 bases spanning the gap. CDR1 and CDR2 (germline): SGHTA, FQGNSA. CDR3 length equals 13 residues. The chain's CDR3 is CASSLDGVDGYTF. CDR3 DNA sequence: TGTGCCAGCAGCTTGGACGGGGTCGATGGCTACACCTTC.

The chain has TRBV7-2 and TRBJ1-2; D might be TRBD1 (6 bases). This CDR3 is 15 amino acids long. Germline lookup yields CDR1 SGHTA and CDR2 FQGNSA. The V gene lost 5 bases and the J gene lost 3 bases, with 16 bases spanning the gap. The CDR3 DNA is TGTGCCAGCAGCCTAGGACGGACAGCGGACTATGGCTACACCTTC. It codes for CASSLGRTADYGYTF. The full variable domain, with the rest looked up from reference TRBV7-2 and TRBJ1-2, is GAGVSQSPSNKVTEKGKDVELRCDPISGHTALYWYRQSLGQGLEFLIYFQGNSAPDKSGLPSDRFSAERTGGSVSTLTIQRTQQEDSAVYLCASSLGRTADYGYTFGSGTRLTVV.

This clonotype was seen a few times. The J gene is TRBJ2-5, the V gene TRBV4-1, with TRBD2 matching over 9 bases. The V and J ends lost 1 base and 0 bases, in that order; junction bases with no gene match: 3. There are 16 residues in the CDR3. Looked up from germline, CDR1 is MGHRA and CDR2 is YSYEKL. CDR3 sequence: CASSQGLAEYQETQYF. DNA for the CDR3: TGCGCCAGCAGCCAAGGACTAGCGGAGTACCAAGAGACCCAGTACTTC.

This rearrangement joins TRBV25-1 to TRBJ2-1; D is uncertain. Trimming removed 4 bases from V and 8 bases from J, with 18 bases in between. The germline gives CDR1 MGHDK, CDR2 SYGVNS. The CDR3 length is 15 residues. In nucleotides, the CDR3 is TGTGCCAGCAGTGGCTACCGGGCCAAGTTTCATGAGCAGTTCTTC. This translates into CASSGYRAKFHEQFF. Full variable domain (remainder filled in from reference TRBV25-1 and TRBJ2-1): EADIYQTPRYLVIGTGKKITLECSQTMGHDKMYWYQQDPGMELHLIHYSYGVNSTEKGDLSSESTVSRIRTEHFPLTLESARPSHTSQYLCASSGYRAKFHEQFFGPGTRLTVL.

The chain combines TRBV7-3 with TRBJ1-5; TRBD1 is a possible D gene (6 bases). The germline V gene encodes CDR1 SGHTA and CDR2 FQGTGA. The CDR3 consists of 15 residues. V was shortened by 2 bases and J by 1 base, with 9 bases between the two germline ends. CDR3 bases: TGTGCCAGCAGCTTATCAGGGGTCAGCAATCAGCCCCAGCATTTT. This translates into CASSLSGVSNQPQHF. Full variable domain (remainder filled in from reference TRBV7-3 and TRBJ1-5): GAGVSQTPSNKVTEKGKYVELRCDPISGHTALYWYRQSLGQGPEFLIYFQGTGAADDSGLPNDRFFAVRPEGSVSTLKIQRTERGDSAVYLCASSLSGVSNQPQHFGDGTRLSIL.

The genes are TRBV25-1 and TRBJ1-1; 8 bases match TRBD1. This CDR3 is built from 15 residues. The ends lost 2 bases at V and 7 bases at J; junction bases unmatched: 9. CDR1 and CDR2 (germline): MGHDK, SYGVNS. The CDR3 loop reads CASSEQGTGRIEAFF. In nucleotides, the CDR3 is TGTGCCAGCAGTGAACAGGGGACAGGACGTATTGAAGCTTTCTTT. The complete variable domain, with remaining parts taken from reference TRBV25-1 and TRBJ1-1, reads EADIYQTPRYLVIGTGKKITLECSQTMGHDKMYWYQQDPGMELHLIHYSYGVNSTEKGDLSSESTVSRIRTEHFPLTLESARPSHTSQYLCASSEQGTGRIEAFFGQGTRLTVV.

The V gene is TRBV7-9, the J gene TRBJ2-3, with D hard to call. The ends were cut back, 2 bases at V and 4 bases at J, with 7 bases in the middle. CDR1 is SEHNR and CDR2 is FQNEAQ in the germline V gene (reference sequence). The length of the CDR3 is 13 residues. CDR3 bases: TGTGCCAGCAGCTTAAAAGGGCCAGATACGCAGTATTTT. It encodes CASSLKGPDTQYF.

The chain joins TRBV27 to TRBJ2-3; 8 bases are a match to TRBD2. V lost 4 bases and J lost 6; bases outside the gene matches: 6. Per germline, CDR1 MNHEY and CDR2 SMNVEV (reference sequence). The CDR3 extends over 14 amino acids. CDR3 DNA sequence: TGTGCCAGCAGTTGGGGACGGGAGGGTGATACGCAGTATTTT. This sequence encodes CASSWGREGDTQYF.

This sequence joins TRBV20-1 and TRBJ2-3, with D possibly being TRBD1 (5 bases). The CDR3 is 14 amino acids. The V end lost 2 bases, the J end lost 0 bases, and 9 bases lay between the germline ends. Germline loops: CDR1 DFQATT, CDR2 SNEGSKA (reference sequence). The CDR3 is CSARRQTSTDTQYF. The CDR3 nucleotides read TGCAGTGCTAGAAGACAGACTAGCACAGATACGCAGTATTTT.

By share of the sample, this clonotype is large (0.1 to 1%). V usage is TRBV19 and J usage is TRBJ2-2; the D gene is possibly TRBD1 (5 bases). CDR1 and CDR2 (germline): LNHDA, SQIVND (reference sequence). V was pared by 2 bases and J by 5 bases, with 9 bases between. The CDR3 is 14 residues long. The CDR3 coding sequence is TGTGCCAGTAGTATAACCAGGGCGACCGGGGAGCTGTTTTTT. Translated: CASSITRATGELFF.

The chain has TRBV18 and TRBJ1-2, with D unclear. V dropped 4 bases and J dropped 4 bases, with 22 bases sitting between them. The CDR3 extends over 17 amino acids. CDR1 is KGHSH, CDR2 LQKENI, per germline. CDR3 sequence: CASSQWTGPLAGYGYTF. Here the CDR3 DNA reads TGTGCCAGCTCACAATGGACCGGGCCCCTCGCAGGCTATGGCTACACCTTC. Combining the CDR3 with reference TRBV18 and TRBJ1-2 gives the whole variable domain NAGVMQNPRHLVRRRGQEARLRCSPMKGHSHVYWYRQLPEEGLKFMVYLQKENIIDESGMPKERFSAEFPKEGPSILRIQQVVRGDSAAYFCASSQWTGPLAGYGYTFGSGTRLTVV.

The chain is built from TRBV6-1 and TRBJ2-7, with D possibly matching TRBD2 (7 bases). Germline CDR1 and CDR2: MNHNS and SASEGT. This CDR3 contains 14 residues. V was cut by 7 bases and J by 4 bases, with 17 bases left in between. The CDR3 DNA reads TGTGCCAGCACCCCGGGGGGCAGAGCATACGAGCAGTACTTC. Translation: CASTPGGRAYEQYF.

This chain links TRBV2 with TRBJ2-1, with D unresolved. The CDR3 has 16 amino acids. CDR1 SNHLY and CDR2 FYNNEI come from the germline V gene. V shed 4 bases and J shed 0 bases, with 13 bases lying between them. The CDR3: CASSGYGLISYNEQFF. DNA of the CDR3: TGTGCCAGCAGTGGGTATGGGCTTATCTCCTACAATGAGCAGTTCTTC. The full variable domain, with the rest looked up from reference TRBV2 and TRBJ2-1, is EPEVTQTPSHQVTQMGQEVILRCVPISNHLYFYWYRQILGQKVEFLVSFYNNEISEKSEIFDDQFSVERPDGSNFTLKIRSTKLEDSAMYFCASSGYGLISYNEQFFGPGTRLTVL.

This rearrangement joins TRBV2 to TRBJ2-5; the D is unclear. CDR3 length: 12 residues. Germline loops: CDR1 SNHLY, CDR2 FYNNEI. Trimming left V 7 bases short and J 3 bases short, with 9 bases between. Written as DNA, the CDR3 is TGTGCCAGCACGGGCCCCGAAGAGACCCAGTACTTC. Translated: CASTGPEETQYF.